The 24 T cell receptor beta chains presented below share a single source sample, sequenced in a study of blood T cell repertoires in COVID-19 (TCRdb year 2020). The library was produced with the immunoSEQ multiplex PCR assay. This is the immuneACCESS table as TCRdb keeps it, with only in-frame sequences that have V and J called. A part of the clones is gone; compared with another copy, unresolved V genes explain less than half, and the rest is unexplained. The table for this sample lists approximately 50,000 clones; just under 90% of them were counted only once. The biggest ten clones account for around 10% of the sample. Material: peripheral blood. The receptors stem from a man aged 80 or over with active or convalescent COVID-19.

This clone appeared a few times. The chain uses TRBV3-1 (or the pseudogene TRBV3-2) and TRBJ1-1; unclear D gene. From germline, CDR1 is LGHDT and CDR2 YNNKEL (reference sequence). This CDR3 contains 14 residues. V lost 4 bases and J 4 bases, leaving 13 bases between the germline ends. Here the CDR3 reads CASSRLELGTEAFF. The CDR3 coding sequence is TGTGCCAGCAGCCGATTGGAGTTGGGCACTGAAGCTTTCTTT.

The chain links TRBV6-1 to TRBJ1-2; 8 nucleotides line up with TRBD1. V gave up 2 bases and J gave up 3 bases; unmatched junction bases: 2. CDR3 length: 14 residues. Germline-derived CDR1 and CDR2 are MNHNS and SASEGT. DNA of the CDR3: TGTGCCAGCAGTGAAAAACAGGGGGACTATGGCTACACCTTC. Its protein product is CASSEKQGDYGYTF.

CDR3 amino acids: CASRADVAQYF. DNA for the CDR3: TGTGCCAGTAGGGCCGATGTTGCGCAGTATTTT. The chain has TRBV19 and TRBJ2-3; the D is unclear. V was trimmed by 6 bases and J by 10 bases, leaving 11 bases between them. In germline, CDR1 is LNHDA, CDR2 SQIVND (reference sequence). The CDR3 covers 11 residues.

The chain links TRBV23-1 to TRBJ1-1, with D uncertain. TRBV23-1 qualifies as an ORF whose function is uncertain. This CDR3 is 13 amino acids long. Trimming shortened V by 4 bases and J by 2 bases, and 8 bases separated the two germline ends. This CDR3 is CASSPRSNTEAFF. In DNA, the CDR3 is TGCGCCAGCAGTCCCCGCAGTAACACTGAAGCTTTCTTT.

The rearrangement uses TRBV19 and TRBJ2-2; D remains ambiguous. Germline V gene data show CDR1 as LNHDA and CDR2 as SQIVND (reference sequence). Trimming took 6 bases from V and 4 from J, leaving 9 bases between them. The CDR3 extends over 13 amino acids. CDR3: CASRSFSTGELFF. CDR3 nucleotides: TGTGCCAGTAGATCTTTTAGCACCGGGGAGCTGTTTTTT.

The genes are TRBV6-1 and TRBJ1-3, with D perhaps matching TRBD1 (5 bases). The ends were cut back, 3 bases at V and 0 bases at J, with 9 bases in the middle. This CDR3 is built from 15 residues. Germline V lookup: CDR1 MNHNS, CDR2 SASEGT. Here the CDR3 DNA reads TGTGCCAGCAGTGACAGGGCCCGCTCTGGAAACACCATATATTTT. It translates to CASSDRARSGNTIYF.

The chain joins TRBV7-9 to TRBJ1-3, with D possibly TRBD1 on 5 matching bases. CDR1 and CDR2 from the germline V gene are SEHNR and FQNEAQ (reference sequence). Deletions cut 8 bases from V and 15 bases from J, with 29 bases between. There are 15 residues in the CDR3. CDR3 sequence: CASHFGGEGFGFEYF. CDR3 bases: TGTGCCAGCCACTTCGGGGGGGAAGGTTTCGGATTCGAATATTTT.

The genes are TRBV5-5 and TRBJ2-7; no clear D gene. The CDR3 extends over 13 amino acids. Germline values: CDR1 SGHKS, CDR2 YYEKEE (reference sequence). Trimming stripped 4 bases from V and 0 bases from J, with 8 bases between. CDR3 DNA sequence: TGTGCCAGCAGCAGACAAAGCTCCTACGAGCAGTACTTC. The encoded protein is CASSRQSSYEQYF.

The CDR3 reads CASSSGKNIQYF. CDR3 bases: TGTGCCAGTAGTTCCGGTAAAAACATTCAGTACTTC. This chain uses TRBV19 with TRBJ2-4; D unresolved. Germline CDR1 and CDR2: LNHDA and SQIVND (reference sequence). Between the trimmed V and J ends, which lost 5 bases and 4 bases, there was a span of 6 bases. This CDR3 comprises 12 residues.

The gene calls are TRBV19 and TRBJ2-5; 14 nucleotides line up with TRBD2. The CDR3 totals 15 residues. Germline CDR1 LNHDA, CDR2 SQIVND (reference sequence). V was clipped by 5 bases and J by 5 bases; unmatched bases: 4. DNA for the CDR3: TGTGCCAGTAGTCTCGGGACTAGCGGGAGTGAGACCCAGTACTTC. Translating gives CASSLGTSGSETQYF. Using reference TRBV19 and TRBJ2-5 for the parts outside the CDR3, the full variable domain is DGGITQSPKYLFRKEGQNVTLSCEQNLNHDAMYWYRQDPGQGLRLIYYSQIVNDFQKGDIAEGYSVSREKKESFPLTVTSAQKNPTAFYLCASSLGTSGSETQYFGPGTRLLVL.

The chain links TRBV4-1 to TRBJ1-4; 8 nucleotides agree with TRBD1. The length of the CDR3 is 19 residues. Trimming cost V 6 bases and J 8 bases; bases outside gene matches: 23. Germline V gene sequence: CDR1 MGHRA, CDR2 YSYEKL. DNA of the CDR3: TGCGCCAGCAGTCACGACCCATCAATGCCGACAGGGGTTAGAGAAAAACTGTTTTTT. This gives the protein CASSHDPSMPTGVREKLFF.

This sequence joins TRBV28 and TRBJ1-1, with 7 nucleotides matching TRBD1. Germline trimming cut 4 bases from V and 4 bases from J; bases unmatched to any gene: 9. Germline lookup yields CDR1 MDHEN and CDR2 SYDVKM. This CDR3 region has 15 residues. The CDR3 sequence: CASSSYRGEGTEAFF. CDR3 sequence (DNA): TGTGCCAGCAGTTCTTACAGGGGTGAGGGCACTGAAGCTTTCTTT.

The chain couples TRBV20-1 to TRBJ1-5; no clear D. The length of the CDR3 is 11 residues. Germline CDR1 reads DFQATT; CDR2 reads SNEGSKA (reference sequence). CDR3 DNA sequence: TGCAGGAGGCGCCCTGTTCTGCCCCAGCATTTT. Its protein product is CRRRPVLPQHF.

The chain joins TRBV30 to TRBJ1-2; TRBD1 matches 12 bases. The CDR3 is 14 residues long. Looked up from germline, CDR1 is GTSNPN and CDR2 is SVGIG (reference sequence). V lost 6 bases, J lost 6 bases, and 8 bases stayed unmatched. The CDR3 here is CACPGTGGVHGYTF. CDR3 nucleotides: TGTGCCTGCCCCGGGACAGGGGGCGTGCATGGCTACACCTTC.

This clone was seen a single time. The gene calls are TRBV5-6 and TRBJ1-3; D not certain. The CDR3 is 16 residues long. CDR1 is SGHDT, CDR2 YYEEEE, per germline. V lost 4 bases and J 4 bases, leaving 18 bases between the germline ends. DNA of the CDR3: TGTGCCAGCAGCCGTTTAGAGGGTTTGGAAGGAAACACCATATATTTT. Residues: CASSRLEGLEGNTIYF.

The chain recombines TRBV6-5 with TRBJ2-7, with 8 bases identical to TRBD2. The CDR3 is made up of 15 amino acids. The germline gives CDR1 MNHEY, CDR2 SVGAGI. V shed 4 bases and J 5 bases; nucleotides not matched to a gene: 10. The CDR3 reads CASSWGGTSRNEQYF. The CDR3 DNA reads TGTGCCAGCAGTTGGGGGGGGACTAGTCGCAACGAGCAGTACTTC.

The V call is TRBV15, the J call TRBJ2-3, with 11 bases fitting TRBD2. Germline V lookup: CDR1 LNHNV, CDR2 YYDKDF (reference sequence). The length of the CDR3 is 15 residues. The junction had 3 bases not matched to a gene; V was cut back by 4 bases and J by 3 bases. The chain's CDR3 is CATSTRTSGTDTQYF. The CDR3, as DNA: TGTGCCACCAGCACTAGGACTAGCGGGACAGATACGCAGTATTTT. The complete variable domain, with remaining parts taken from reference TRBV15 and TRBJ2-3, reads DAMVIQNPRYQVTQFGKPVTLSCSQTLNHNVMYWYQQKSSQAPKLLFHYYDKDFNNEADTPDNFQSRRPNTSFCFLDIRSPGLGDTAMYLCATSTRTSGTDTQYFGPGTRLTVL.

This clone was seen a single time. V is TRBV11-3 and J is TRBJ2-7, with D possibly matching TRBD2 (5 bases). The length of the CDR3 is 17 residues. The germline gives CDR1 SGHNT, CDR2 YENEEA. V lost 1 base and J lost 5, with 21 bases in between. This chain's CDR3 is CASSLGSDSRGINEQYF. Written as DNA, the CDR3 is TGTGCCAGCAGCTTAGGATCGGATAGTCGGGGAATCAACGAGCAGTACTTC.

The CDR3, as DNA: TGTGCCAGCAGCTTAGCAGGGGCTTCAAATTCACCCCTCCACTTT. Its protein is CASSLAGASNSPLHF. V usage is TRBV7-9 and J usage is TRBJ1-6; tentatively, D is TRBD1 (5 bases). Germline assignment: CDR1 SEHNR and CDR2 FQNEAQ (reference sequence). The CDR3 length is 15 residues. V shed 0 bases and J shed 7 bases, with 10 bases lying between them.

The chain links TRBV9 to TRBJ2-2, with D possibly matching TRBD2 (7 bases). The V end was cut by 0 bases, the J end by 6 bases, with 15 bases between. This CDR3 comprises 16 residues. Germline loops: CDR1 SGDLS, CDR2 YYNGEE. For the CDR3, the DNA is TGTGCCAGCAGCGTAGCTTCGGGGGGCCTTTCCGGGGAGCTGTTTTTT. As protein: CASSVASGGLSGELFF.

The CDR3, as DNA: TGTGCCAGTAGTCCCCCGGACAGGCACCTCCCCTTAAGGTACGTGAACACTGAAGCTTTCTTT. It is translated as CASSPPDRHLPLRYVNTEAFF. V gene TRBV19 combines with J gene TRBJ1-1; 7 bases align to TRBD1. Germline CDR1 LNHDA, CDR2 SQIVND (reference sequence). The CDR3 spans 21 residues. With 5 bases clipped from V and 0 bases from J, the junction kept 24 bases outside the gene matches.

CDR3 protein: CSVDAGTGGFYNEQFF. CDR3 nucleotides: TGCAGCGTTGACGCCGGGACAGGGGGTTTCTACAATGAGCAGTTCTTC. The rearrangement joins TRBV29-1 to TRBJ2-1, with 11 bases that match TRBD1. Germline trimming cut 3 bases from V and 3 bases from J; bases unmatched to any gene: 7. This CDR3 has 16 amino acids. The germline CDR1 and CDR2 sequences are SQVTM and ANQGSEA.

This rearrangement joins TRBV14 to TRBJ2-7, with TRBD1 as a possible D gene (5 bases). Trimming pared 2 bases from V and 0 bases from J, leaving 8 bases between. Per germline, CDR1 SGHDN and CDR2 FVKESK. The CDR3 is 14 amino acids. The CDR3 region has the DNA TGTGCCAGCAGCCAAACAGACAGCTCCTACGAGCAGTACTTC. This codes for CASSQTDSSYEQYF.

This clone was recorded once. V is TRBV2 and J is TRBJ2-1; D might be TRBD2 (7 bases). This CDR3 spans 14 amino acids. Germline V CDR1 and CDR2: SNHLY, FYNNEI. Deletions cut 3 bases from V and 10 bases from J, with 16 bases between. CDR3 sequence reads: CASSDIRGAGEQFF. The DNA for the CDR3 is TGTGCCAGCAGTGATATTCGGGGGGCAGGGGAGCAGTTCTTC.